Ten or more counts support the clone carrying this T cell receptor (beta chain). As yet, its antigen is unknown. The sample originates from a study of T cells in Graves' hyperthyroidism and ophthalmopathy. Study at large: Specimen type is peripheral blood, collected at initial diagnosis prior to any treatment.

Whole-study findings and limits: With a median lead of about 6.9 months before onset, the model predicted ophthalmopathy.

Regions amplified from RNA transcripts were the TCR beta CDR3 regions. The HTBI primer set drove a first-round RT-PCR of the TCR CDR3. TCRdb called the multiplex PCR reads again in MiXCR, with one record for every CDR3 protein. The sample lists roughly 300,000 distinct CDR3 sequences, over 15% occurring once. Trimming removed 2 bases at V and 0 bases at J, with 9 bases between. CDR1 is MNHNY and CDR2 is SVGAGI in the germline V gene (reference sequence). The CDR3 runs to 15 residues. Across 18 months, stable Graves' hyperthyroidism was marked by no progression to ophthalmopathy. Clinical symptoms, serum thyroxine and TRAb, thyroid ultrasound and orbital computed tomography were used for the diagnoses.

The rearrangement uses TRBV6-6 and TRBJ2-3, with D possibly matching TRBD1 (6 bases). The sequence was collected from a woman in her 50s with Graves' hyperthyroidism. The source material was blood. The chain's CDR3 is CASSYRTDSTDTQYF. The DNA of the CDR3 is TGTGCCAGCAGTTACCGGACAGATAGCACAGATACGCAGTATTTT.